The present entry profiles one T cell receptor beta chain with its context. These data come from a study of Ad26.COV2.S vaccination and SARS-CoV-2 variants. Clones were read by immunoSEQ multiplex PCR, and TCRdb kept only the in-frame ones, dropping some. The table includes some 480,000 clones, around 85% detected once. Trimming left V 1 base short and J 6 bases short, with 13 bases between. Germline V CDR1 and CDR2: GTSNPN, SVGIG (reference sequence). CDR3 length: 13 amino acids. As to treatment: about 20 received Ad26.COV2.S at low or high dose, single or two shots; roughly 5 received placebo; per-sample allocation not given. Day 63 after the first vaccine or placebo injection was the time point for sampling.

The starting material was peripheral blood, obtained in a trial of Ad26.COV2.S vaccine versus placebo. This TCR was recovered from a person between 18 and 65 years old who received the Ad26.COV2.S COVID-19 vaccine or a placebo. This chain connects TRBV30 to TRBJ2-7; tentative D call: TRBD1 (5 bases). CDR3 region: CAWSEGLLAEQYF. In DNA, the CDR3 is TGTGCCTGGAGTGAGGGGCTCCTCGCCGAGCAGTACTTC.